This T cell receptor (beta chain) comes out of a study of blood T cell repertoires in COVID-19. Measured with immunoSEQ multiplex PCR; TCRdb has only the in-frame clones, and not every one. This sample has a few hundred thousand clones; roughly 92% occur once, and the top ten carry about 0.9%. Individuals aged about 18 to 89 years were recruited from about two dozen US areas. In assigning cohorts, the study relied on participant-reported clinical history. The sequenced material came from PBMCs or T cells enriched from blood (not recorded which). This sequence was found in a woman aged 40 to 50 who had been exposed to COVID-19.

The CDR3 nucleotides are TGTGCCAGTAGTATATCCTCGTTGAGGGTTGGCTACACCTTC. It specifies CASSISSLRVGYTF. The rearrangement links TRBV19 to TRBJ1-2; D remains unclear. The V gene's germline CDR1 is LNHDA and CDR2 SQIVND (reference sequence). Trimming removed 2 bases from V and 7 bases from J, with 14 bases in between. The CDR3 length is 14 residues.